These T cell receptor beta chains were read from a single sample in a study of T cells in tuberculosis. Generated by immunoSEQ multiplex PCR, the TCRdb table keeps only in-frame clones and is missing some. The sample gives 60,000 or so clones, about 86% of which show up once; around 13% is in the top ten. Specimen: CD1b-GMM tetramer-negative cells sorted from PBMCs. These receptor sequences come from an adult woman with latent tuberculosis. The CDR3 runs from the conserved cysteine through the conserved F or W. The D gene is left open where the match is weak. Clone size is not always given. Where it is, it says once, few, many or a class for expanded clones.

d_call clone_size j_call v_call cdr3_length cdr3_nt cdr3_aa
- - TRBJ2-3 TRBV28 15 TGTGCCAGCAGTCCCTCCCACAGCTCCACAGATACGCAGTATTTT CASSPSHSSTDTQYF
- - TRBJ1-2 TRBV6-6 15 TGTGCCAGCAGTTACAGGCGATCAGGGAACTATGGCTACACCTTC CASSYRRSGNYGYTF
- once TRBJ1-2 TRBV28 13 TGTGCCAGCAGTTTTTTGGGGGCGCGCGGCTACACCTTC CASSFLGARGYTF
- - TRBJ2-2 TRBV19 13 TGTGCCATTACGCGGACAGACACCGGGGAGCTGTTTTTT CAITRTDTGELFF
TRBD1 - TRBJ1-6 TRBV5-5 16 TGTGCCAGCAGCTTCGAACAGGGGGCGGGAGGATCACCCCTCCACTTT CASSFEQGAGGSPLHF
- - TRBJ1-2 TRBV7-2 13 TGTGCCAGCAGCCTCGAGACTAACTATGGCTACACCTTC CASSLETNYGYTF
TRBD1 - TRBJ1-1 TRBV28 15 TGTGCCAGCAGTGCCTCCGGGACAGGGGCTCTTCTAGCTTTCTTT CASSASGTGALLAFF
- - TRBJ2-7 TRBV30 15 TGTGCCTGGAGGCCTCCCCGACTCAGCTCCTACGAGCAGTACTTC CAWRPPRLSSYEQYF
- - TRBJ1-2 TRBV7-9 14 TGTGCCAGCAGCTTATTGGCAGGATCTTATGGCTACACCTTC CASSLLAGSYGYTF
- - TRBJ1-1 TRBV18 14 TGTGCCAGCTCCCCCTGGGAGGGGTCGGGTGAAGCTTTCTTT CASSPWEGSGEAFF
TRBD2 - TRBJ2-1 TRBV5-4 16 TGTGCCAGCAGCCGGGGACTAGCGGGAGGTATGGATGAGCAGTTCTTC CASSRGLAGGMDEQFF
TRBD2 - TRBJ2-1 TRBV27 16 TGTGCCAGCAGTTTATATAGCGGGAGGGCCTACAATGAGCAGTTCTTC CASSLYSGRAYNEQFF
- - TRBJ2-1 TRBV20-1 11 TGCAGTGCTAGCCAACCGGGTCTTCAGTTCTTC CSASQPGLQFF
- - TRBJ1-5 TRBV6-7 15 TGTGGGACTCGGGACTGCCTGGGGGAAGTGCGGCCCCAGCATTTT CGTRDCLGEVRPQHF
- - TRBJ2-7 TRBV2 12 TGTGCCAGCAGTCGGGTGGCCTACGAGCAGTACTTC CASSRVAYEQYF
- few TRBJ2-3 TRBV28 13 TGTGCCAGCAGGTTGAGGGGCACAGATACGCAGTATTTT CASRLRGTDTQYF
- - TRBJ2-6 TRBV19 16 TGTGCCAGTAGTACCACAGTTTACTCTGGGGCCAACGTCCTGACTTTC CASSTTVYSGANVLTF
- few TRBJ1-6 TRBV28 17 TGTGCCAGCAGCCCCCCAATGGTCCGGAGATATAATTCACCCCTCCACTTT CASSPPMVRRYNSPLHF
- few TRBJ2-7 TRBV28 15 TGTGCCAGCAGTTTAAGTCGGGACAACACCTACGAGCAGTACTTC CASSLSRDNTYEQYF
- - TRBJ2-3 TRBV5-1 15 TGCGCCAGCAGCGCGGGACCGCCTAGCACAGATACGCAGTATTTT CASSAGPPSTDTQYF
- - TRBJ2-7 TRBV9 13 TGTGCCAGCGGCCCAGGCGGGAACTACGAGCAGTACTTC CASGPGGNYEQYF
TRBD2 - TRBJ2-7 TRBV2 14 TGTGCCAGCATGGGGACTAGCGGGAGGCACGAGCAGTACTTC CASMGTSGRHEQYF
TRBD1 - TRBJ1-1 TRBV11-2 13 TGTGCCAGCAGCCCGGACAGGGTGAGTGAAGCTTTCTTT CASSPDRVSEAFF
- few TRBJ1-2 TRBV2 14 TGTGCCAGCAGATTAAACACAGAGGGCTATGGCTACACCTTC CASRLNTEGYGYTF
TRBD2 - TRBJ2-3 TRBV9 16 TGTGCCAGCAGCGTCGGCCTAGCGGGAGACACAGATACGCAGTATTTT CASSVGLAGDTDTQYF
- - TRBJ2-2 TRBV19 16 TGTGCCAGTAGTCCCCTCGAGGCAGGGGCGTACGGGGAGCTGTTTTTT CASSPLEAGAYGELFF
- - TRBJ1-1 TRBV10-3 16 TGTGCCATCAGTGAGTCGGCAGGGGAATGGAACACTGAAGCTTTCTTT CAISESAGEWNTEAFF
TRBD2 - TRBJ2-3 TRBV28 15 TGTGCCAGCCGCAAGCCGGGACTAGGAACAGATACGCAGTATTTT CASRKPGLGTDTQYF
TRBD1 - TRBJ2-1 TRBV4-2 13 TGTGCCAGCAGCCAAAGGGGGCTAGTCGAGCAGTTCTTC CASSQRGLVEQFF
TRBD2 - TRBJ2-1 TRBV4-2 17 TGTGCCAGCAGCCAAGAGCTAGGCACTAGCGGGTACAATGAGCAGTTCTTC CASSQELGTSGYNEQFF
- - TRBJ1-3 TRBV14 15 TGTGCCAGCAGAAGAGGGGGATACTCTGGAAACACCATATATTTT CASRRGGYSGNTIYF
TRBD1 once TRBJ2-2 TRBV5-6 15 TGTGCCAGCAGGCCGTGGACAGGGCAGACCGGGGAGCTGTTTTTT CASRPWTGQTGELFF
TRBD2 - TRBJ2-2 TRBV7-9 15 TGTGCCAGCAGCTTACTAGCGGGAGCGACCGGGGAGCTGTTTTTT CASSLLAGATGELFF
- once TRBJ2-7 TRBV19 13 TGTGCCAGTAGTATGGGGGGTCGGTACGAGCAGTACTTC CASSMGGRYEQYF
- - TRBJ1-3 TRBV5-1 16 TGCGCCAGCAGCTTGGAGGGGATTTCCTCTGGAAACACCATATATTTT CASSLEGISSGNTIYF
TRBD2 - TRBJ2-1 TRBV7-8 17 TGTGCCAGCACCGCCGGACTAGCGGGCAGCACCTACAATGAGCAGTTCTTC CASTAGLAGSTYNEQFF
- - TRBJ2-1 TRBV13 13 TGTGCCAGCAGCTTATTGAGCGCCGGGGAGCAGTTCTTC CASSLLSAGEQFF
TRBD1 few TRBJ2-1 TRBV2 14 TGTGCCAGCAGTGGGACAGGGTACTACAATGAGCAGTTCTTC CASSGTGYYNEQFF
- - TRBJ1-1 TRBV29-1 13 TGCAGCGTTGGCCGGGTCGTGAACACTGAAGCTTTCTTT CSVGRVVNTEAFF
- - TRBJ2-7 TRBV7-2 15 TGTGCCAGCAGCTTAGTGAGGACAGAGTCCTACGAGCAGTACTTC CASSLVRTESYEQYF
TRBD1 - TRBJ1-2 TRBV7-7 16 TGTGCCAGCAGCTTAGCGCGGACAGGGGGCCCTAATGGCTACACCTTC CASSLARTGGPNGYTF
- - TRBJ2-7 TRBV5-4 12 TGTGCCAGCAGCGGGAGCTCCTACGAGCAGTACTTC CASSGSSYEQYF
- - TRBJ1-1 TRBV2 14 TGTGCCAGCAGTGAAGCAAGGAGAAGCGGTGAAGCTTTCTTT CASSEARRSGEAFF
TRBD1 - TRBJ1-4 TRBV5-1 17 TGCGCCAGCACCGGACAGGGGGGATTAGCAACTAATGAAAAACTGTTTTTT CASTGQGGLATNEKLFF
TRBD2 few TRBJ2-7 TRBV7-2 14 TGTGCCAGCAGCCTGGTCCAGCGGGGGAGCGAGCAGTACTTC CASSLVQRGSEQYF
- - TRBJ2-3 TRBV5-1 16 TGCGCCAGCAGCTTGGCTCGGGGATGGGCAACAGATACGCAGTATTTT CASSLARGWATDTQYF
TRBD2 - TRBJ2-1 TRBV5-1 18 TGCGCCAGCAGCTTGAGCCTAGCGGGAGTAGGCTCCTACAATGAGCAGTTCTTC CASSLSLAGVGSYNEQFF
- - TRBJ2-7 TRBV13 11 TGTGCCAGCAGCTTAGTCAACGAGCAGTACTTC CASSLVNEQYF
- - TRBJ1-3 TRBV9 17 TGTGCCAGCAGCGTAGGAGGAAAAGCGAGCTCTGGAAACACCATATATTTT CASSVGGKASSGNTIYF
- - TRBJ1-5 TRBV7-8 16 TGTGCCAGCACCCCCTTGGGGCAGAAGCTCAATCAGCCCCAGCATTTT CASTPLGQKLNQPQHF
- - TRBJ2-7 TRBV10-2 14 TGCGCCAGCAGCCCCAAACTAGTCTCACCCGAGCAGTACTTC CASSPKLVSPEQYF
- - TRBJ2-2 TRBV18 16 TGTGCCAGCTCAGCAGGCAGTGGACAGAACACCGGGGAGCTGTTTTTT CASSAGSGQNTGELFF